What follows are 28 T cell receptor beta chains derived from one specimen sequenced in a study of spatial heterogeneity in lung cancer. TCRdb passed the 5' RACE reads through MiXCR, listing each CDR3 protein once. The sample contains more than 2,500 distinct CDR3 sequences, roughly 40% of which appear only once. Time point noted: sample taken at primary tumor resection. Material for sequencing was whole RNA from tumor, nontumor lung or frozen PBMC, left unsorted. The sample here was PBMCs, taken at surgery. Source of these receptors: a male donor with early-stage non-small cell lung cancer.

By its share, this clonotype is medium-sized. CDR3 sequence: CASSQDPGTLYNEQFF. CDR3 nucleotide sequence: TGCGCCAGCAGCCAAGATCCCGGGACTTTGTACAATGAGCAGTTCTTC. This chain joins TRBV4-1 and TRBJ2-1; weak D call: TRBD2 (6 bases). V was shortened by 0 bases and J by 4 bases, with 13 bases between the two germline ends. Per the germline V gene, CDR1 is MGHRA and CDR2 is YSYEKL. The CDR3 has 16 residues.

This clonotype was seen only a few times. The chain joins TRBV11-3 to TRBJ2-7, with a weak D call TRBD1 (6 bases). The CDR3 contains 14 residues. Trimming took off 5 bases at V and 4 bases at J, with 15 bases between the two ends. Germline V CDR1 and CDR2: SGHNT, YENEEA. The CDR3: CASSPYRVQYEQYF. The CDR3 DNA sequence: TGTGCCAGCAGCCCATACAGGGTACAATACGAGCAGTACTTC.

This clonotype has just one count. The V call is TRBV7-2, the J call TRBJ2-7, with 8 bases lining up with TRBD2. This CDR3 region has 15 residues. The germline V gene encodes CDR1 SGHTA and CDR2 FQGNSA. The V gene end was trimmed by 3 bases and the J gene end by 0 bases; junction bases not matched to a gene: 4. This chain's CDR3 is CASSFGGRTSYEQYF. In DNA, the CDR3 is TGTGCCAGCAGCTTTGGCGGGAGGACCTCCTACGAGCAGTACTTC.

This clonotype was observed at least ten times. The V gene is TRBV10-3, the J gene TRBJ2-1, with 8 bases identical to TRBD2. The V gene's germline CDR1 is ENHRY and CDR2 SYGVKD. V lost 3 bases, J lost 6 bases, and 7 bases stayed unmatched. The CDR3 consists of 15 residues. The DNA for the CDR3 is TGTGCCATCAGTGACGGGACTAGAGGCTTCAATGAGCAGTTCTTC. Translation: CAISDGTRGFNEQFF.

This clonotype occurred a few times. The genes are TRBV6-1 and TRBJ2-2; 10 positions match TRBD2. The germline V gene encodes CDR1 MNHNS and CDR2 SASEGT. The junction had 5 bases not matched to a gene; V was cut back by 7 bases and J by 3 bases. This CDR3 contains 15 residues. CDR3 in amino acids: CASTSSGSHTGELFF. The CDR3 DNA reads TGTGCCAGCACCTCTAGCGGGAGCCACACCGGGGAGCTGTTTTTT.

This clonotype showed up just a few times. This chain connects TRBV20-1 to TRBJ2-7; D is perhaps TRBD2 (7 bases). This CDR3 region has 13 residues. Germline V gene data show CDR1 as DFQATT and CDR2 as SNEGSKA (reference sequence). Trimming took 3 bases from V and 7 from J, leaving 16 bases between them. The chain's CDR3 is CSASTGGLGEQYF. The CDR3 bases are TGCAGTGCTAGTACCGGGGGGCTGGGGGAGCAGTACTTC.

The V gene is TRBV6-5, the J gene TRBJ2-3; D call uncertain. The CDR3 runs 15 residues. Per germline, CDR1 MNHEY and CDR2 SVGAGI. V lost 6 bases and J lost 0, with 13 bases in between. The CDR3 region is CASRPLQTSTDTQYF. CDR3 nucleotides: TGTGCCAGCAGACCACTCCAGACTAGCACAGATACGCAGTATTTT.

This clonotype was counted between two and nine times. This chain uses TRBV5-1 with TRBJ2-1, with 9 positions matching TRBD1. The CDR3 is 16 residues long. Germline V gene lookup returns CDR1 SGHRS and CDR2 YFSETQ. V gave up 1 base and J gave up 10 bases; unmatched junction bases: 12. For the CDR3, the DNA is TGCGCCAGCAGCTTGTCCGGGACAGGGCTCTCCGGAGAGCAGTTCTTC. As protein: CASSLSGTGLSGEQFF.

V and J are TRBV24-1 and TRBJ2-1; D might be TRBD1 or TRBD2, each matching 5 bases. With 4 bases removed from V and 5 bases from J, the gap between germline ends came to 11 bases. The germline CDR1 and CDR2 sequences are KGHDR and SFDVKD. There are 14 residues in the CDR3. The DNA for the CDR3 is TGTGCCACCAGTGAACCCCTGGGGGACAATGAGCAGTTCTTC. It encodes CATSEPLGDNEQFF.

In this sample, this clonotype turned up many times. The gene calls are TRBV7-2 and TRBJ2-3; D is possibly TRBD2 (6 bases). CDR3 length: 15 amino acids. Trimming took off 0 bases at V and 0 bases at J, with 7 bases between the two ends. Germline lookup yields CDR1 SGHTA and CDR2 FQGNSA. The CDR3 spells CASSLASGSTDTQYF. The CDR3 nucleotides read TGTGCCAGCAGCTTAGCTAGCGGCAGCACAGATACGCAGTATTTT.

The J gene is TRBJ2-3, the V gene TRBV18; D is uncertain. This CDR3 is built from 14 residues. In germline, CDR1 is KGHSH, CDR2 LQKENI. Trimming took 3 bases from V and 5 from J, leaving 12 bases between them. This CDR3 is CASSPPLTVDTQYF. The CDR3 DNA reads as TGTGCCAGCTCACCCCCTCTAACAGTAGATACGCAGTATTTT. Full variable domain (rest looked up from reference TRBV18 and TRBJ2-3): NAGVMQNPRHLVRRRGQEARLRCSPMKGHSHVYWYRQLPEEGLKFMVYLQKENIIDESGMPKERFSAEFPKEGPSILRIQQVVRGDSAAYFCASSPPLTVDTQYFGPGTRLTVL.

This clonotype has only a few counts. The chain carries TRBV6-6 and TRBJ2-7; D gene unclear. With 1 base removed from V and 6 bases from J, the gap between germline ends came to 13 bases. Germline loops: CDR1 MNHNY, CDR2 SVGAGI (reference sequence). This CDR3 comprises 14 residues. The CDR3 loop is CASSYFGSSGEQYF. CDR3 nucleotides: TGTGCCAGCAGTTACTTTGGGTCCTCGGGCGAGCAGTACTTC.

This clonotype rates as medium-sized. This chain uses TRBV7-8 with TRBJ2-2; D unresolved. The ends were cut back, 5 bases at V and 1 base at J, with 11 bases in the middle. The CDR3 loop spans 15 amino acids. Germline V lookup: CDR1 SGHVS, CDR2 FQNEAQ. CDR3 protein: CASSDWVGNTGELFF. The CDR3 DNA is TGTGCCAGCAGCGATTGGGTGGGGAACACCGGGGAGCTGTTTTTT.

The chain recombines TRBV28 with TRBJ2-7; TRBD2 matches at 8 bases. The CDR3 has 14 amino acids. Germline V lookup: CDR1 MDHEN, CDR2 SYDVKM. V dropped 3 bases and J dropped 5; count of bases not matched to a gene: 6. CDR3 in DNA: TGTGCCAGCAGTTTCGGACTAGCTGACCACGAGCAGTACTTC. It is translated as CASSFGLADHEQYF.

This clonotype has ten or more counts. The genes are TRBV20-1 and TRBJ2-7; 15 bases match TRBD2. The CDR3 length is 14 residues. Looked up from germline, CDR1 is DFQATT and CDR2 is SNEGSKA (reference sequence). V shed 4 bases, J shed 6 bases, and the junction held 4 bases outside the gene matches. CDR3 sequence: CSATGTSGRSEQYF. In nucleotides, the CDR3 is TGCAGTGCTACCGGGACTAGCGGGAGGAGCGAGCAGTACTTC.

The V gene is TRBV7-2, the J gene TRBJ2-7; perhaps D is TRBD1 or TRBD2 (5 bases each). V was pared by 2 bases and J by 2 bases, with 13 bases between. CDR3 length: 15 residues. Per the germline V gene, CDR1 is SGHTA and CDR2 is FQGNSA. The chain's CDR3 is CASSLTRGDTYEQYF. In nucleotides, the CDR3 is TGTGCCAGCAGCTTAACCCGAGGGGATACCTACGAGCAGTACTTC.

The chain is built from TRBV6-5 and TRBJ2-7; 7 bases fit TRBD2. The germline gives CDR1 MNHEY, CDR2 SVGAGI. Unmatched junction bases numbered 9, after V lost 5 bases and J lost 5 bases. The CDR3 has 14 amino acids. The CDR3 DNA is TGTGCCAGCAGTCGTTCCGGGACTATCCACGAGCAGTACTTC. It encodes CASSRSGTIHEQYF.

The chain is built from TRBV4-3 and TRBJ2-7; a possible D gene is TRBD1 (6 bases). Germline-derived CDR1 and CDR2 are LGHNA and YSLEER. The CDR3 has 16 amino acids. The V gene lost 3 bases and the J gene lost 0 bases, with 15 bases spanning the gap. The CDR3 nucleotides read TGCGCCAGCAGCCAGGAGCTAACAGGGCTCTCCTACGAGCAGTACTTC. Its protein is CASSQELTGLSYEQYF.

Only a few counts were recorded for this clonotype. CDR3 in DNA: TGTGCCATCAGATTGACCGGAAACACCATATATTTT. Protein product: CAIRLTGNTIYF. The rearrangement uses TRBV10-3 and TRBJ1-3; no definite D call. V lost 6 bases to trimming and J lost 4 bases, with 7 bases between them. CDR1 is ENHRY, CDR2 SYGVKD, per germline. The CDR3 totals 12 residues.

This clonotype was observed a handful of times. The V and J genes are TRBV5-1 and TRBJ2-7, with D perhaps matching TRBD2 (6 bases). V was shortened by 4 bases and J by 7 bases, with 12 bases between the two germline ends. Per the germline V gene, CDR1 is SGHRS and CDR2 is YFSETQ. The length of the CDR3 is 12 residues. DNA for the CDR3: TGCGCCAGCAGCCCGGTTGGGGGGGAGCAGTACTTC. This encodes CASSPVGGEQYF.

The chain recombines TRBV12-5 with TRBJ2-5; 7 bases are a match to TRBD2. Germline lookup yields CDR1 LGHNT and CDR2 FRNRAP. V lost 3 bases to trimming and J lost 14 bases; unmatched junction nucleotides: 12. The CDR3 extends over 13 amino acids. The CDR3: CASGLGTTGLPYF. The CDR3 DNA reads TGTGCTAGTGGTTTAGGGACGACGGGACTACCATACTTC. Based on the CDR3 plus reference TRBV12-5 and TRBJ2-5, the full variable domain is DARVTQTPRHKVTEMGQEVTMRCQPILGHNTVFWYRQTMMQGLELLAYFRNRAPLDDSGMPKDRFSAEMPDATLATLKIQPSEPRDSAVYFCASGLGTTGLPYFGPGTRLLVL.

V is TRBV18 and J is TRBJ2-7, with D uncertain. CDR1 KGHSH and CDR2 LQKENI come from the germline V gene. V gave up 3 bases and J gave up 2 bases, with 20 bases separating them. CDR3 length: 17 amino acids. This CDR3 reads CASSPGPARPGAYEQYF. CDR3 bases: TGTGCCAGCTCACCTGGGCCGGCGCGGCCTGGGGCCTACGAGCAGTACTTC.

This clonotype has only a few counts. The V call is TRBV5-4, the J call TRBJ2-7; TRBD1 matches 9 bases. CDR1 and CDR2 (germline): SGHNT, YYREEE (reference sequence). The V and J ends lost 2 bases and 0 bases, in that order; junction bases with no gene match: 0. The CDR3 consists of 14 residues. The CDR3 is CASSLQGASYEQYF. The CDR3 DNA sequence: TGTGCCAGCAGCTTACAGGGGGCCTCCTACGAGCAGTACTTC.

By proportion, this clonotype is medium-sized. The rearrangement joins TRBV20-1 to TRBJ2-2; no firm D call. This CDR3 is built from 17 residues. V dropped 6 bases and J dropped 0 bases, with 20 bases sitting between them. Germline loops: CDR1 DFQATT, CDR2 SNEGSKA (reference sequence). CDR3 residues: CSAVATFRSTNTGELFF. In DNA form, the CDR3 reads TGCAGTGCCGTGGCCACCTTCAGGTCAACGAACACCGGGGAGCTGTTTTTT.

The chain carries TRBV18 and TRBJ2-1; TRBD2 agrees at 13 bases. This CDR3 has 16 amino acids. Germline CDR1 reads KGHSH; CDR2 reads LQKENI. After removal of 4 bases from V and 7 bases from J, the junction contained 7 bases not matched to a gene. The CDR3 is CASSRPGLAGRNEQFF. In nucleotides, the CDR3 is TGTGCCAGCTCACGTCCGGGACTAGCGGGACGGAATGAGCAGTTCTTC.

The rearrangement uses TRBV27 and TRBJ2-7; 8 nucleotides match TRBD1. Germline loops: CDR1 MNHEY, CDR2 SMNVEV (reference sequence). The CDR3 spans 17 residues. With V trimmed by 2 bases and J by 0 bases, 9 bases remained unmatched. The CDR3 coding sequence is TGTGCCAGCAGTTTACGCCCCGGACAGGGAATCTCCTACGAGCAGTACTTC. It is translated as CASSLRPGQGISYEQYF.

Only a few counts were recorded for this clonotype. The chain couples TRBV7-7 to TRBJ2-1, with D possibly matching TRBD1 (5 bases). Germline values: CDR1 SSHAT, CDR2 FNYEAQ (reference sequence). Between the trimmed V and J ends, which lost 5 bases and 0 bases, there was a span of 11 bases. This CDR3 comprises 15 residues. The CDR3 region is CASSPDSSSYNEQFF. DNA for the CDR3: TGTGCCAGCAGCCCAGACAGTAGCTCCTACAATGAGCAGTTCTTC.

This clonotype showed up just once. The chain joins TRBV18 to TRBJ2-1; TRBD2 matches 10 bases. V trimming: 5 bases; J trimming: 6 bases; junction bases outside the gene matches: 10. CDR3 length: 16 residues. The V gene's germline CDR1 is KGHSH and CDR2 LQKENI. The CDR3 DNA sequence: TGTGCCAGCTCATCCAGTTCTAGCGGGAGCGGCAATGAGCAGTTCTTC. The encoded protein is CASSSSSSGSGNEQFF.